A selection of T cell receptor beta chains follows, all from one sample in a study of T cells in Graves' hyperthyroidism and ophthalmopathy. TCRdb passed the multiplex PCR reads through MiXCR, listing each CDR3 protein once. The sample contains under 400,000 distinct CDR3 sequences, over 11% of which appear only once. The sequencing sample was made of blood. These receptors came from a woman in her sixties or seventies with Graves' hyperthyroidism. Each CDR3 is given with its conserved first and last residue. The D gene is left open where the match is weak. Clone size is shown for a subset of rows, as once, few, many or a class of expanded clone.

>TRBJ1-1|.|TRBV6-1|few
CASRSPAMNTEAFF
TGTGCCAGCAGAAGTCCCGCAATGAACACTGAAGCTTTCTTT
>TRBJ2-3|.|TRBV9|few
CASSAPGGDTQYF
TGTGCCAGCAGCGCTCCCGGTGGAGATACGCAGTATTTT
>TRBJ2-7|.|TRBV18|many
CASSPGSGEREQYF
TGTGCCAGCTCACCAGGGTCAGGGGAAAGGGAGCAGTACTTC
>TRBJ1-1|.|TRBV10-3|few
CAISESRLNTEAFF
TGTGCCATCAGTGAGTCGCGGTTGAACACTGAAGCTTTCTTT
>TRBJ2-3|TRBD1|TRBV5-1|few
CASSSGTGETDTQYF
TGCGCCAGCAGTTCCGGGACAGGGGAGACGGATACGCAGTATTTT
>TRBJ1-2|.|TRBV28|many
CASSLGGAPNYGYTF
TGTGCCAGCAGTTTAGGGGGGGCCCCTAACTATGGCTACACCTTC
>TRBJ1-5|TRBD1|TRBV19|many
CASSVGQGVYSNQPQHF
TGTGCCAGTAGTGTGGGACAGGGGGTTTATAGCAATCAGCCCCAGCATTTT
>TRBJ2-3|TRBD2|TRBV5-8|.
CASSGPWGGSDTDTQYF
TGTGCCAGCAGCGGGCCCTGGGGCGGGAGTGACACAGATACGCAGTATTTT
>TRBJ2-7|.|TRBV7-2|many
CASSEQAGSSYEQYF
TGTGCCAGCAGCGAACAAGCGGGCAGCTCCTACGAGCAGTACTTC
>TRBJ2-5|.|TRBV3-1|many
CASSPRDTNQETQYF
TGTGCCAGCAGCCCTAGAGACACAAACCAAGAGACCCAGTACTTC
>TRBJ2-3|.|TRBV7-8|many
CASSPTPGSRRQGNTQYF
TGTGCCAGCAGCCCCACTCCCGGATCGCGGAGGCAGGGTAATACGCAGTATTTT
>TRBJ2-3|TRBD2|TRBV9|many
CASSVYGRVYDTQYF
TGTGCCAGCAGCGTATACGGGAGGGTTTACGATACGCAGTATTTT
>TRBJ2-7|.|TRBV20-1|few
CSAIPYLAVNYEQYF
TGCAGTGCCATACCGTACCTGGCAGTCAACTACGAGCAGTACTTC
>TRBJ2-3|.|TRBV11-1|few
CASRPRVASTDTQYF
TGTGCCAGCAGGCCCCGGGTTGCTAGCACAGATACGCAGTATTTT
>TRBJ2-1|TRBD2|TRBV6-2/TRBV6-3|few
CASRLSGSHYNEQFF
TGTGCCAGCAGACTCAGCGGGAGCCATTACAATGAGCAGTTCTTC
>TRBJ2-6|.|TRBV12-3/TRBV12-4|many
CASSFGTNVLTF
TGTGCCAGCAGTTTTGGTACCAACGTCCTGACTTTC
>TRBJ1-1|.|TRBV11-3|many
CASSRGGFTEAFF
TGTGCCAGCAGTCGCGGAGGTTTTACTGAAGCTTTCTTT
>TRBJ2-5|TRBD2|TRBV2|few
CASSSRLAPYF
TGTGCCAGCAGTAGCAGACTAGCCCCCTACTTC
>TRBJ2-5|.|TRBV28|.
CASSLSVGGTQYF
TGTGCCAGCAGTTTGAGTGTAGGTGGGACCCAGTACTTC
>TRBJ2-1|TRBD1|TRBV24-1|many
CATSDPRDRGYNEQFF
TGTGCCACCAGTGATCCCCGGGACAGGGGTTACAATGAGCAGTTCTTC
>TRBJ2-3|.|TRBV20-1|.
CSARDGQGVNTQYF
TGCAGTGCTAGAGATGGGCAGGGTGTTAATACGCAGTATTTT
>TRBJ1-2|.|TRBV5-1|many
CASSLHRAHGYTF
TGCGCCAGCAGCTTGCACAGGGCCCATGGCTACACCTTC
>TRBJ2-7|.|TRBV5-1|many
CASRGDTAFNEQYF
TGCGCCAGCAGAGGGGACACGGCGTTCAACGAGCAGTACTTC
>TRBJ2-1|.|TRBV3-1|many
CASSQEGYNEQFF
TGTGCCAGCAGCCAAGAAGGGTACAATGAGCAGTTCTTC
>TRBJ2-7|.|TRBV5-1|many
CASSARDGTYEQYF
TGCGCCAGCAGCGCCAGGGACGGGACCTACGAGCAGTACTTC
>TRBJ2-7|TRBD2|TRBV7-9|many
CASMENPGLAYEQYF
TGTGCCAGCATGGAAAACCCGGGACTAGCATACGAGCAGTACTTC
>TRBJ2-3|TRBD2|TRBV7-3|many
CASSLIPASGSSDTQYF
TGTGCCAGCAGCTTAATCCCCGCTAGCGGGAGCTCAGATACGCAGTATTTT
>TRBJ2-1|TRBD2|TRBV11-3|many
CASSLDSGSFYNEQFF
TGTGCCAGCAGCTTAGATAGCGGGAGTTTCTACAATGAGCAGTTCTTC
>TRBJ1-1|.|TRBV7-9|many
CASSWETGSNTEAFF
TGTGCCAGCAGCTGGGAAACAGGGTCCAACACTGAAGCTTTCTTT
>TRBJ2-2|TRBD2|TRBV6-1|.
CASSPRDSGTGELFF
TGTGCCAGCAGTCCCCGGGATAGCGGGACCGGGGAGCTGTTTTTT
>TRBJ1-5|TRBD1|TRBV2|many
CASSEDRAGNQPQHF
TGTGCCAGCAGTGAGGACAGGGCTGGCAATCAGCCCCAGCATTTT
>TRBJ2-2|TRBD2|TRBV5-1|few
CASSLAGRFIPRSGRSNTGELFF
TGCGCCAGCAGCTTGGCCGGAAGGTTTATCCCCAGGAGCGGGAGGTCGAACACCGGGGAGCTGTTTTTT
>TRBJ2-5|TRBD2|TRBV19|few
CASSMMGGEETQYF
TGTGCCAGTAGTATGATGGGAGGGGAGGAGACCCAGTACTTC
>TRBJ1-2|.|TRBV28|many
CASLGGGYGYTF
TGTGCCAGCCTTGGAGGGGGCTATGGCTACACCTTC
>TRBJ2-1|.|TRBV28|many
CASSLSGRLGINEQFF
TGTGCCAGCAGTTTATCCGGGCGGCTAGGGATCAATGAGCAGTTCTTC
>TRBJ2-7|TRBD2|TRBV12-3/TRBV12-4|.
CASSLTGATSPLGIYEQYF
TGTGCCAGCAGTTTAACCGGGGCGACTAGCCCCTTGGGGATCTACGAGCAGTACTTC
>TRBJ2-3|.|TRBV5-1|few
CASSPAGGDTQYF
TGCGCCAGCAGCCCCGCCGGGGGCGATACGCAGTATTTT
>TRBJ2-1|.|TRBV12-3/TRBV12-4|.
CASERGYNEQFF
TGTGCCAGCGAGAGGGGCTACAATGAGCAGTTCTTC
>TRBJ1-3|.|TRBV28|few
CASSTGRGTGNTIYF
TGTGCCAGCAGTACAGGACGGGGCACTGGAAACACCATATATTTT
>TRBJ1-2|.|TRBV28|many
CASSERDYGYTF
TGTGCCAGCAGCGAGCGTGACTATGGCTACACCTTC
>TRBJ1-1|.|TRBV6-1|many
CASSRSNSGARDTEAFF
TGTGCCAGCAGTCGATCCAATTCAGGGGCTAGGGACACTGAAGCTTTCTTT
>TRBJ2-7|TRBD2|TRBV20-1|few
CSARLAGGSYKQYF
TGCAGTGCCCGCCTAGCGGGAGGGTCCTACAAGCAGTACTTC
>TRBJ2-5|TRBD2|TRBV20-1|.
CSAGTSGSSGTQYF
TGCAGTGCTGGGACTAGCGGGAGTAGCGGGACCCAGTACTTC
>TRBJ2-3|.|TRBV2|many
CASSALRGDTQYF
TGTGCCAGCAGTGCTCTCAGGGGAGATACGCAGTATTTT
>TRBJ2-7|.|TRBV2|many
CASSGSVTYEQYF
TGTGCCAGCAGTGGTTCAGTTACCTACGAGCAGTACTTC
>TRBJ2-7|TRBD2|TRBV11-2|many
CASRPTSGRSYEQYF
TGTGCCAGCAGGCCGACTAGCGGGAGATCCTACGAGCAGTACTTC
>TRBJ2-7|.|TRBV2|many
CASRGGEEQYF
TGTGCCAGCAGAGGAGGGGAGGAGCAGTACTTC
>TRBJ2-1|.|TRBV11-2|.
CASSLVRLSNEQFF
TGTGCCAGCAGCTTAGTTCGACTTAGCAATGAGCAGTTCTTC
>TRBJ2-2|TRBD2|TRBV11-3|many
CASRFGLAGGTGELFF
TGTGCCAGCAGGTTCGGGCTAGCGGGAGGCACCGGGGAGCTGTTTTTT
>TRBJ2-5|.|TRBV12-3/TRBV12-4|many
CASSATEVSQYF
TGTGCCAGCAGTGCAACAGAGGTGTCCCAGTACTTC
>TRBJ2-7|.|TRBV7-2|few
CASSLTGSDYYEQYF
TGTGCCAGCAGCCTTACCGGTAGCGATTACTACGAGCAGTACTTC
>TRBJ1-5|.|TRBV27|many
CASSLSGGVSNQPQHF
TGTGCCAGCAGTTTATCAGGAGGGGTTAGCAATCAGCCCCAGCATTTT
>TRBJ2-7|.|TRBV5-1|many
CASSLYSWGSAYEQYF
TGCGCCAGCAGCTTGTACTCCTGGGGCAGTGCCTACGAGCAGTACTTC
>TRBJ2-1|.|TRBV20-1|many
CSARTAHTIFNEQFF
TGCAGTGCTAGGACGGCGCACACGATATTCAATGAGCAGTTCTTC
>TRBJ2-3|.|TRBV5-1|many
CASSLADTRTDTQYF
TGCGCCAGCAGCTTGGCCGACACCCGCACAGATACGCAGTATTTT
>TRBJ2-7|.|TRBV12-3/TRBV12-4|many
CASSFGAGPSYEQYF
TGTGCCAGCAGTTTTGGCGCCGGGCCATCCTACGAGCAGTACTTC
>TRBJ1-5|.|TRBV12-3/TRBV12-4|many
CASSPGRQLPSNQPQHF
TGTGCCAGCAGTCCAGGGCGACAGCTACCTAGCAATCAGCCCCAGCATTTT
>TRBJ2-1|TRBD2|TRBV3-1|many
CASSRGRRAYNEQFF
TGTGCCAGCAGCCGCGGGAGGAGGGCCTACAATGAGCAGTTCTTC